This T cell receptor beta chain was identified in a study of blood T cells in healthy people across ages. Study-wide results and caveats: Whereas aged donors had fewer naive CD4+ cells, long-lived donors had more of them and higher diversity. Strong correlation existed between TCR beta diversity and naive T cell percentage. Because donor CMV status was unknown, expanded clonotype changes were possibly confounded. Leaving the PBMCs unsorted stopped any conclusive comparison of naive versus antigen-experienced cells.

For the second PCR, which ran for roughly 7 to 11 cycles, a sample-barcoded 5' primer and a J-beta primer mix were used. MiXCR was run by TCRdb on the 5' RACE reads, yielding one entry per CDR3 protein. The table includes 1.5 million to 2 million distinct CDR3 sequences, approximately 30% detected once. This clonotype came up many times. Its antigen is unidentified. The TCR was taken from a woman in her twenties or thirties in good health. The sequencing sample was made of blood.

The DNA for the CDR3 is TGCAGTGCTAGAGTTCCGGACAGGGGGTCACAGTACGAGCAGTACTTC. Encoded protein: CSARVPDRGSQYEQYF. The J gene is TRBJ2-7, the V gene TRBV20-1, with 10 bases lining up with TRBD1. Trimming took 1 base from V and 4 from J; bases not matched to a gene: 10. CDR1 and CDR2 (germline): DFQATT, SNEGSKA (reference sequence). CDR3 length equals 16 residues.